Presented here are 26 T cell receptor beta chains from one specimen sequenced in a study of blood T cells in healthy people across ages. PCR was performed a second time for roughly 7 to 12 cycles using a sample-barcoded 5' primer and a J-beta primer mix. TCRdb ran MiXCR on the 5' RACE reads and lists one entry per CDR3 protein. The sample records over a million distinct CDR3 sequences, 59% being singletons. Sequenced input: blood. The source of these receptors is a man between 18 and 35 years old in good health.

This sequence joins TRBV3-1 and TRBJ2-4, with D possibly being TRBD1 or TRBD2 (6 bases each). Germline V lookup: CDR1 LGHDT, CDR2 YNNKEL (reference sequence). The CDR3 loop spans 12 amino acids. The V end lost 8 bases, the J end lost 15 bases, and 20 bases lay between the germline ends. The CDR3 region is CASGKQGGGLYF. CDR3 bases: TGTGCCAGCGGCAAACAGGGAGGTGGATTGTACTTC.

CDR3 in amino acids: CASSLSGTSVADTQYF. The CDR3 nucleotides read TGTGCCAGCAGCCTATCCGGGACTAGCGTAGCAGATACGCAGTATTTT. The rearrangement joins TRBV7-2 to TRBJ2-3; 10 nucleotides agree with TRBD2. Germline values: CDR1 SGHTA, CDR2 FQGNSA. This CDR3 spans 16 amino acids. The ends lost 5 bases at V and 4 bases at J; junction bases unmatched: 9. The whole variable domain, filled in from reference TRBV7-2 and TRBJ2-3, reads GAGVSQSPSNKVTEKGKDVELRCDPISGHTALYWYRQSLGQGLEFLIYFQGNSAPDKSGLPSDRFSAERTGGSVSTLTIQRTQQEDSAVYLCASSLSGTSVADTQYFGPGTRLTVL.

In its sample, this clonotype was seen many times. The rearrangement joins TRBV12-3 or TRBV12-4 to TRBJ1-2; no clear D gene. V was clipped by 5 bases and J by 4 bases, with 11 bases between them. The length of the CDR3 is 13 residues. Here the CDR3 reads CASSPGGSYGYTF. CDR3 DNA: TGTGCCAGCAGTCCGGGTGGGAGCTATGGCTACACCTTC.

V usage is TRBV13 and J usage is TRBJ2-6; 7 nucleotides align to TRBD1. The ends lost 2 bases at V and 2 bases at J; junction bases unmatched: 6. Germline-derived CDR1 and CDR2 are PRHDT and FYEKMQ (reference sequence). This CDR3 contains 17 residues. CDR3 in amino acids: CASSLIGRGTGANVLTF. Here the CDR3 DNA reads TGTGCCAGCAGCTTAATTGGCAGGGGGACTGGGGCCAACGTCCTGACTTTC.

V is TRBV2 and J is TRBJ2-3; the match to TRBD2 covers 12 bases. The CDR3 length is 18 residues. J lost 0 bases, V lost 6 bases, and 10 bases had no gene match. The V gene's germline CDR1 is SNHLY and CDR2 FYNNEI. CDR3 in DNA: TGTGCCAGCAGGCCGGGACTAGCGGGTTTCTCTAGCACAGATACGCAGTATTTT. Its translation: CASRPGLAGFSSTDTQYF.

This rearrangement joins TRBV10-2 to TRBJ2-3; D possibly corresponds to TRBD1 (6 bases). Per germline, CDR1 WSHSY and CDR2 SAAADI. CDR3 size: 15 residues. As DNA, the CDR3 is TGCGTCACCAGCGTGGGGGCCCGTGGCACAGATACGCAGTATTTT. The encoded protein is CVTSVGARGTDTQYF.

V is TRBV4-3 and J is TRBJ1-4; D perhaps matches TRBD1 (6 bases). Germline V gives CDR1 LGHNA, CDR2 YSLEER. V lost 0 bases and J lost 8, with 13 bases in between. This CDR3 spans 15 amino acids. The CDR3 bases are TGCGCCAGCAGCCAAGAAGACAGGTCTCGCGAAAAACTGTTTTTT. Residues: CASSQEDRSREKLFF.

This clonotype was observed a few times. This chain links TRBV20-1 with TRBJ2-1; tentatively, D is TRBD2 (5 bases). The CDR3 is 15 residues long. V lost 5 bases to trimming and J lost 4 bases, with 18 bases between them. Germline V gives CDR1 DFQATT, CDR2 SNEGSKA (reference sequence). The CDR3, as DNA: TGCAGTGCTTTTATCCGGGATTCCTCTTACAATGAGCAGTTCTTC. This gives the protein CSAFIRDSSYNEQFF.

The chain carries TRBV13 and TRBJ2-7, with TRBD1 identical over 8 bases. Germline V gives CDR1 PRHDT, CDR2 FYEKMQ (reference sequence). The junction had 7 bases not matched to a gene; V was cut back by 1 base and J by 2 bases. The CDR3 runs to 16 residues. CDR3 protein: CASSLEGQGQAYEQYF. In nucleotides, the CDR3 is TGTGCCAGCAGCTTAGAAGGACAGGGACAGGCCTACGAGCAGTACTTC.

The chain is built from TRBV4-1 and TRBJ2-7; D ambiguous. CDR3 length: 15 amino acids. V gave up 3 bases and J gave up 0 bases, with 12 bases separating them. Germline CDR1 reads MGHRA; CDR2 reads YSYEKL. The CDR3 DNA reads TGCGCCAGCAGCCACGAATCTGGGCGCTCCTACGAGCAGTACTTC. It yields the protein CASSHESGRSYEQYF.

The gene calls are TRBV6-1 and TRBJ1-5; D unresolved. CDR1 is MNHNS and CDR2 is SASEGT in the germline V gene. The CDR3 is 16 residues long. Trimming took 1 base from V and 0 from J, leaving 10 bases between them. As DNA, the CDR3 is TGTGCCAGCAGTGAAGTGGGAGGGAATAGCAATCAGCCCCAGCATTTT. Translating gives CASSEVGGNSNQPQHF.

This clonotype has a handful of counts. The chain carries TRBV14 and TRBJ1-2; D is possibly TRBD1 (5 bases). This CDR3 is 15 amino acids long. Germline CDR1 and CDR2: SGHDN and FVKESK. The germline V and J ends were trimmed by 1 base and 2 bases, with 11 bases remaining between them. DNA for the CDR3: TGTGCCAGCAGCCAAGGGCAGGGACCGAACTATGGCTACACCTTC. Its protein is CASSQGQGPNYGYTF.

This sequence joins TRBV7-9 and TRBJ1-4; 7 nucleotides line up with TRBD1. This CDR3 comprises 14 residues. J gave up 3 bases and V 6 bases, and 4 bases lay outside the gene matches. Germline V CDR1 and CDR2: SEHNR, FQNEAQ (reference sequence). The DNA for the CDR3 is TGTGCCAGCAGTAGGGACAGTTCTAATGAAAAACTGTTTTTT. Protein product: CASSRDSSNEKLFF.

The sample holds a few counts of this clonotype. In nucleotides, the CDR3 is TGCGCCAGCAGCCAAGTAGGAACAGCCGAGAGCAATCAGCCCCAGCATTTT. It translates to CASSQVGTAESNQPQHF. The chain combines TRBV4-1 with TRBJ1-5; D gene uncertain. CDR3 length equals 17 residues. Germline CDR1 is MGHRA and CDR2 is YSYEKL. Trimming pared 1 base from V and 1 base from J, leaving 14 bases between.

The chain is built from TRBV6-5 and TRBJ2-6, with 10 bases lining up with TRBD1. Germline V gene lookup returns CDR1 MNHEY and CDR2 SVGAGI. V was clipped by 0 bases and J by 2 bases; unmatched bases: 4. CDR3 length: 18 amino acids. The CDR3, as DNA: TGTGCCAGCAGTTACTCGCTGACAGGGGGCACTGGGGCCAACGTCCTGACTTTC. Its protein product is CASSYSLTGGTGANVLTF.

This chain connects TRBV12-3 or TRBV12-4 to TRBJ2-7, with D maybe TRBD2 (5 bases). The CDR3 has 15 amino acids. Trimming pared 1 base from V and 2 bases from J, leaving 12 bases between. Here the CDR3 reads CASSLGLTGTYEQYF. The DNA for the CDR3 is TGTGCCAGCAGTTTAGGCCTTACGGGAACCTACGAGCAGTACTTC.

This clonotype was observed once. V usage is TRBV4-1 and J usage is TRBJ2-7, with 10 positions matching TRBD2. The CDR3 is 15 amino acids. From germline, CDR1 is MGHRA and CDR2 YSYEKL. With V trimmed by 1 base and J by 5 bases, 5 bases remained unmatched. For the CDR3, the DNA is TGCGCCAGCAGCCAAGTAAGCGGGGGGGCGGACGAGCAGTACTTC. Its translation: CASSQVSGGADEQYF.

The rearrangement links TRBV20-1 to TRBJ2-7; 8 bases match TRBD1. This CDR3 spans 15 amino acids. Germline assignment: CDR1 DFQATT and CDR2 SNEGSKA (reference sequence). J was trimmed by 4 bases and V by 5 bases; bases with no gene match: 13. In nucleotides, the CDR3 is TGCAGTGCTGACGGCGGACAGGGTAAAGGATACGAGCAGTACTTC. Its translation is CSADGGQGKGYEQYF.

This clonotype was seen a handful of times. The genes are TRBV4-1 and TRBJ2-1, with TRBD1 identical over 10 bases. This CDR3 comprises 14 residues. CDR1 MGHRA and CDR2 YSYEKL come from the germline V gene. The V gene end was trimmed by 6 bases and the J gene end by 8 bases; junction bases not matched to a gene: 7. CDR3 bases: TGCGCCAGCAGTCCTCGGGACAGGGGAGATGAGCAGTTCTTC. Its translation is CASSPRDRGDEQFF.

V gene TRBV10-2 combines with J gene TRBJ1-1; the D is unclear. This CDR3 comprises 11 residues. The V end was cut by 7 bases, the J end by 4 bases, with 7 bases between. Germline-derived CDR1 and CDR2 are WSHSY and SAAADI. CDR3 loop: CASTKGTEAFF. The CDR3 DNA sequence: TGCGCCAGCACTAAAGGCACTGAAGCTTTCTTT.

The chain links TRBV20-1 to TRBJ2-5; unclear D gene. The ends were cut back, 6 bases at V and 2 bases at J, with 22 bases in the middle. The germline CDR1 and CDR2 sequences are DFQATT and SNEGSKA (reference sequence). This CDR3 comprises 16 residues. This chain's CDR3 is CSAPTLETPLQETQYF. For the CDR3, the DNA is TGCAGTGCACCTACCCTCGAGACCCCGTTGCAAGAGACCCAGTACTTC.

The chain combines TRBV28 with TRBJ2-1; D is unclear. From germline, CDR1 is MDHEN and CDR2 SYDVKM. The CDR3 is 13 amino acids. Trimming took 2 bases from V and 10 from J, leaving 12 bases between them. The CDR3 nucleotides are TGTGCCAGCAGTTTAGAGTGGCTCAAGGAGCAGTTCTTC. This gives the protein CASSLEWLKEQFF.

This clonotype has only a few counts. This chain uses TRBV7-9 with TRBJ2-5; D remains ambiguous. The germline V gene encodes CDR1 SEHNR and CDR2 FQNEAQ (reference sequence). This CDR3 spans 14 amino acids. V was cut by 6 bases and J by 5 bases, with 16 bases left in between. CDR3 coding DNA: TGTGCCAGCAGGACCGAGTACCCCGTGGAGACCCAGTACTTC. As protein: CASRTEYPVETQYF. Drawing the rest from reference TRBV7-9 and TRBJ2-5, the complete variable domain is DTGVSQNPRHKITKRGQNVTFRCDPISEHNRLYWYRQTLGQGPEFLTYFQNEAQLEKSRLLSDRFSAERPKGSFSTLEIQRTEQGDSAMYLCASRTEYPVETQYFGPGTRLLVL.

The chain uses TRBV20-1 and TRBJ2-1, with 13 bases matching TRBD2. CDR3 length: 19 amino acids. Trimming took 1 base from V and 6 from J; bases not matched to a gene: 15. The germline V gene has CDR1 DFQATT and CDR2 SNEGSKA (reference sequence). The CDR3: CSARASGLAGERVGNEQFF. In nucleotides, the CDR3 is TGCAGTGCTAGAGCCTCTGGACTAGCGGGAGAAAGAGTGGGCAATGAGCAGTTCTTC.

As concerns this clonotype: This may be a read error, as it is one base from a much larger clone. The gene calls are TRBV7-2 and TRBJ2-5; 8 bases are a match to TRBD1. The germline CDR1 and CDR2 sequences are SGHTA and FQGNSA. With V trimmed by 4 bases and J by 0 bases, 1 base remained unmatched. The CDR3 contains 14 residues. This CDR3 reads CASSWDRYQETQYF. For the CDR3, the DNA is TGTGCCAGCAGCTGGGACAGGTACCAAGAGACCCAGTACTTC.

The chain joins TRBV10-3 to TRBJ2-7; D is unclear. The CDR3 is made up of 13 amino acids. Looked up from germline, CDR1 is ENHRY and CDR2 is SYGVKD. Trimming took off 11 bases at V and 3 bases at J, with 17 bases between the two ends. CDR3 protein: CAAYHDTFYEQYF. The CDR3 DNA is TGTGCCGCTTATCACGACACCTTCTACGAGCAGTACTTC.